This T cell receptor (beta chain) appears in the sequencing data of a study of T-cell reconstitution after alpha-beta-depleted transplantation in children. For TCRbeta, the library was prepared with unique molecular identifiers. TCRdb processed the PCR reads anew with MiXCR; each CDR3 protein has one entry. The sample holds about 480,000 distinct CDR3 sequences; approximately 12% are singletons and the top ten take approximately 5.4%. Here the sequenced sample was PBMCs from the stem cell graft donor, taken from the stem cell graft. The origin of this receptor is a human donor who donated a stem cell graft to a child with combined immunodeficiency.

CDR3 nucleotide sequence: TGTGCCAGCAGCCGGACTAGCGGGAGTCCGCAGTACTTC. It codes for CASSRTSGSPQYF. This rearrangement joins TRBV6-1 to TRBJ2-7; the match to TRBD2 covers 13 bases. Germline assignment: CDR1 MNHNS and CDR2 SASEGT. The length of the CDR3 is 13 residues. The trim removed 6 bases at V and 9 bases at J, leaving 5 bases unmatched.